Listed below are T cell receptor beta chains from one sample, sequenced in a study of vaccination effects on CD4 cells after COVID-19. Their antigens are not known. This table comes from immunoSEQ multiplex PCR, and its TCRdb copy is limited to in-frame clones, with some not included. The data contain around 49,000 clones, 72% of them singletons. Sample: CD4+ T cells from PBMCs cultured without peptide, taken after COVID-19 vaccination. All receptors derive from a human donor who received a COVID-19 vaccine. CDR3s include the opening cysteine and the closing phenylalanine or tryptophan. The D gene is left open where the match is weak. Part of the rows lack a size; the others show once, few, many or a class for expanded clones.

v_call	d_call	clone_size	j_call	cdr3_nt	cdr3_aa
TRBV9	TRBD1	few	TRBJ2-1	TGTGCCAGCAGCGGCAGGGGGCTGAATGAGCAGTTCTTC	CASSGRGLNEQFF
TRBV11-2	TRBD2	once	TRBJ2-2	TGTGCCAGCAGCCCTAGCGGGGGGGCCCGTTCGAACACCGGGGAGCTGTTTTTT	CASSPSGGARSNTGELFF
TRBV9	.	.	TRBJ2-1	TGTGCCAGCAGCGTAGGCGGGCTCTTATACAATGAGCAGTTCTTC	CASSVGGLLYNEQFF
TRBV12-3/TRBV12-4	.	.	TRBJ1-2	TGTGCCAGCTCCCGGGACTCCCGCTATGGCTACACCTTC	CASSRDSRYGYTF
TRBV28	.	few	TRBJ2-7	TGTGCCAGCCGCGGGACTGTAAACGAGCAGTACTTC	CASRGTVNEQYF
TRBV24-1	TRBD1	.	TRBJ1-4	TGTGCCACCCCAGAAAAACCGGGACAGGGTTTTGCAACTAATGAAAAACTGTTTTTT	CATPEKPGQGFATNEKLFF
TRBV2	TRBD1	.	TRBJ1-1	TGTGCCACCGGACAGGAAGTTATGAACACTGAAGCTTTCTTT	CATGQEVMNTEAFF
TRBV19	TRBD1	.	TRBJ1-5	TGTGCCAGTAGTAAATCGGACAGGAACAATCAGCCCCAGCATTTT	CASSKSDRNNQPQHF
TRBV3-1/TRBV3-2	TRBD1	few	TRBJ1-1	TGTGCCAGCAGCCGGACAGGGGTTCGGTCCACTGAAGCTTTCTTT	CASSRTGVRSTEAFF
TRBV6-5	.	.	TRBJ2-7	TGTGCCAGCAGTTACTCCTACGGAACCTACGAGCAGTACTTC	CASSYSYGTYEQYF
TRBV27	.	.	TRBJ1-5	TGTGCCAGCAGTTATAATTCCGGACAGCCCCAGCATTTT	CASSYNSGQPQHF
TRBV7-9	.	.	TRBJ1-5	TGTGCCAGCAGCACGATGAAAAGGGAGGGGGTTAGCAATCAGCCCCAGCATTTT	CASSTMKREGVSNQPQHF
TRBV4-1	.	.	TRBJ1-4	TGCGCCAGCAGCAGACGACCGGGCCCTTCTGAAAAACTGTTTTTT	CASSRRPGPSEKLFF
TRBV7-9	.	.	TRBJ2-3	TGTGCCAGCAGCTTAGATCGAAGCACAGATACGCAGTATTTT	CASSLDRSTDTQYF
TRBV12-3/TRBV12-4	.	.	TRBJ2-5	TGTGCCAGCAGTTTAGCTATAGAGACCCAGTACTTC	CASSLAIETQYF
TRBV6-5	.	.	TRBJ2-1	TGTGCCAGCAAACGTCTCGGCAGGCTGGGTAATGAGCAGTTCTTC	CASKRLGRLGNEQFF
TRBV19	.	.	TRBJ2-7	TGTGCCAGTAGTCCCACTGTCGGGACATACACCTACGAGCAGTACTTC	CASSPTVGTYTYEQYF
TRBV11-3	TRBD2	few	TRBJ2-3	TGTGCCAGCAGTCCCAGCGGGAGTTTAGATACGCAGTATTTT	CASSPSGSLDTQYF
TRBV5-8	.	.	TRBJ2-2	TGTGCCAGCAGTTCCTGGGGGGGGCCGAACACCGGGGAGCTGTTTTTT	CASSSWGGPNTGELFF
TRBV19	TRBD1	.	TRBJ1-1	TGTGCCAGTAGTATAGTGTCAGGGGGTTTTACGGGTGAAGCTTTCTTT	CASSIVSGGFTGEAFF
TRBV6-5	.	.	TRBJ1-2	TGTGCCAGCAGTTACGGGGCAGGGAAAGGGGGCTATGGCTACACCTTC	CASSYGAGKGGYGYTF
TRBV18	TRBD2	.	TRBJ2-1	TGTGCCAGCTCACCTTTGTCCGGGACTAGCGGTTCCTACAATGAGCAGTTCTTC	CASSPLSGTSGSYNEQFF
TRBV19	.	.	TRBJ2-1	TGTGCCAGTAGTGATACGCTTAGCTCCTACAATGAGCAGTTCTTC	CASSDTLSSYNEQFF
TRBV20-1	TRBD2	.	TRBJ2-7	TGCAGTGCTAGTATCCCGGGAGGGTCGGCCGACGAGCAGTACTTC	CSASIPGGSADEQYF
TRBV5-6	.	.	TRBJ2-7	TGTGCCAGCAGCTCCGTCCTTACTACGTCTGGGGCCAACGAGCAGTACTTC	CASSSVLTTSGANEQYF
TRBV6-1	TRBD1	.	TRBJ1-5	TGTGCCAGCAGTGACGTAGGGACAGCCACGAGGCCCCAGCATTTT	CASSDVGTATRPQHF
TRBV11-2	.	few	TRBJ2-7	TGTGCCAGCAGCTTGTATGACCGGGATCACTACGAGCAGTACTTC	CASSLYDRDHYEQYF
TRBV11-2	.	.	TRBJ2-6	TGTGCCAGCCGCCCCTCTGGGGCCAACGTCCTGACTTTC	CASRPSGANVLTF
TRBV18	.	once	TRBJ2-4	TGTGCCAGCTCACCCGACAGGGCCAAAAACATTCAGTACTTC	CASSPDRAKNIQYF
TRBV18	.	.	TRBJ1-5	TGTGCCAGCTCACGTGGAAGCAATCAGCCCCAGCATTTT	CASSRGSNQPQHF
TRBV5-1	.	.	TRBJ1-1	TGCGCCAGCAGCTTGGATCTCAGGGGACCTGAAGCTTTCTTT	CASSLDLRGPEAFF